The 30 T cell receptor beta chains reported below all come from one sample, sequenced in a study of T cells in Graves' hyperthyroidism and ophthalmopathy. RNA transcripts gave rise to amplified TCR beta CDR3 regions. HTBI primers were employed in a first-round RT-PCR of the TCR CDR3. Using its own MiXCR run on the multiplex PCR reads, TCRdb lists one record per CDR3 protein. The table records more than 300,000 distinct CDR3 sequences, approximately 15% of them present only once. The sequencing sample was made of blood. These receptor sequences come from a woman aged 25 to 45 with Graves' hyperthyroidism.

This clonotype was observed a handful of times. The chain combines TRBV3-1 with TRBJ2-1; the match to TRBD2 covers 7 bases. The CDR3 length is 17 residues. CDR1 and CDR2 (germline): LGHDT, YNNKEL (reference sequence). The V segment lost 1 base and the J segment 9 bases; nucleotides outside the gene matches: 15. The CDR3 spells CASSQAPLATTEGEQFF. CDR3 DNA sequence: TGTGCCAGCAGCCAAGCCCCACTAGCGACCACAGAGGGTGAGCAGTTCTTC.

This clonotype was seen many times. V gene TRBV30 combines with J gene TRBJ1-1, with D tentatively TRBD1 (5 bases). Germline V CDR1 and CDR2: GTSNPN, SVGIG (reference sequence). The CDR3 runs to 14 residues. Trimming took 1 base from V and 6 from J, leaving 15 bases between them. DNA for the CDR3: TGTGCCTGGAGTGGATCCCTCGGGGGTGCTGAAGCTTTCTTT. It translates to CAWSGSLGGAEAFF.

This clonotype was found a few times. The gene calls are TRBV19 and TRBJ1-1; 10 bases are a match to TRBD1. The CDR3 is made up of 15 amino acids. The V segment lost 6 bases and the J segment 4 bases; nucleotides outside the gene matches: 8. Germline assignment: CDR1 LNHDA and CDR2 SQIVND (reference sequence). The CDR3 region has the DNA TGTGCCAGTAGGGCAGGGGACAGGGGTCCCACTGAAGCTTTCTTT. It translates to CASRAGDRGPTEAFF.

This clonotype has a handful of counts. The CDR3 region is CVGQGDTGELFF. The CDR3 region has the DNA TGTGTAGGACAGGGAGACACCGGGGAGCTGTTTTTT. The chain is built from TRBV28 and TRBJ2-2; 8 bases map to TRBD1. CDR1 MDHEN and CDR2 SYDVKM come from the germline V gene. The CDR3 spans 12 residues.

As regards this clonotype: A read error may explain this, as a much larger clone is one base away. The chain employs TRBV6-1 and TRBJ2-1; TRBD2 aligns across 9 bases. The germline gives CDR1 MNHNS, CDR2 SASEGT. CDR3 length equals 15 residues. The CDR3 reads CASRLSGSSYNKQFF. CDR3 sequence (DNA): TGTGCCAGCAGACTTAGCGGGAGCTCCTACAATAAGCAGTTCTTC.

The rearrangement uses TRBV6-1 and TRBJ1-5, with D possibly being TRBD1 (6 bases). The J call is uncertain, as TRBJ2-3 better fits the DNA end. This CDR3 contains 17 residues. Germline CDR1 reads MNHNS; CDR2 reads SASEGT. The CDR3 sequence: CASSELGTFLSHQPQYF. CDR3 nucleotides: TGTGCCAGCAGTGAATTGGGGACATTTCTATCCCATCAGCCCCAGTATTTT.

The chain couples TRBV29-1 to TRBJ1-1, with TRBD1 as a possible D gene (6 bases). V was clipped by 5 bases and J by 5 bases, with 15 bases between them. The germline V gene encodes CDR1 SQVTM and CDR2 ANQGSEA. This CDR3 spans 13 amino acids. The CDR3 DNA follows: TGCAGCGTTACTGGCAGGGGAGGTACTGAAGCTTTCTTT. It specifies CSVTGRGGTEAFF. Based on the CDR3 plus reference TRBV29-1 and TRBJ1-1, the full variable domain is SAVISQKPSRDICQRGTSLTIQCQVDSQVTMMFWYRQQPGQSLTLIATANQGSEATYESGFVIDKFPISRPNLTFSTLTVSNMSPEDSSIYLCSVTGRGGTEAFFGQGTRLTVV.

Ten or more counts support this clonotype. The chain links TRBV24-1 to TRBJ1-2; maybe TRBD1 (6 bases). V dropped 5 bases and J dropped 7 bases, with 13 bases sitting between them. Germline CDR1 is KGHDR and CDR2 is SFDVKD. The CDR3 consists of 13 residues. The CDR3 protein is CATSAGAAGGYTF. The CDR3 region has the DNA TGTGCCACCAGTGCAGGGGCTGCGGGTGGCTACACCTTC.

At least ten counts were recorded for this clonotype. The chain employs TRBV30 and TRBJ1-2; tentatively, D is TRBD1 (6 bases). This CDR3 region has 14 residues. Germline V gene sequence: CDR1 GTSNPN, CDR2 SVGIG (reference sequence). V lost 3 bases and J 7 bases, leaving 18 bases between the germline ends. The CDR3 loop reads CAWSHPTGGSGYTF. The DNA of the CDR3 is TGTGCCTGGAGCCATCCGACAGGAGGGTCTGGCTACACCTTC. Drawing the rest from reference TRBV30 and TRBJ1-2, the complete variable domain is SQTIHQWPATLVQPVGSPLSLECTVEGTSNPNLYWYRQAAGRGLQLLFYSVGIGQISSEVPQNLSASRPQDRQFILSSKKLLLSDSGFYLCAWSHPTGGSGYTFGSGTRLTVV.

This clonotype occurred many times. This rearrangement joins TRBV28 to TRBJ1-2; D possibly corresponds to TRBD1 (5 bases). Trimming shortened V by 7 bases and J by 5 bases, and 17 bases separated the two germline ends. The germline CDR1 and CDR2 sequences are MDHEN and SYDVKM. The CDR3 extends over 14 amino acids. CDR3: CASTTPGTLYGYTF. Here the CDR3 DNA reads TGTGCCAGCACCACTCCCGGGACGTTGTATGGCTACACCTTC.

At least ten counts were recorded for this clonotype. The V and J genes are TRBV12-3 or TRBV12-4 and TRBJ2-1, with D possibly matching TRBD2 (6 bases). Trimming left V 2 bases short and J 6 bases short, with 17 bases between. CDR3 size: 16 residues. The CDR3 loop is CASSLSYPGVGNEQFF. CDR3 coding DNA: TGTGCCAGCAGTTTAAGCTATCCGGGAGTCGGCAATGAGCAGTTCTTC.

This clonotype was detected a few times. This sequence joins TRBV11-3 and TRBJ2-3, with D tentatively TRBD1 or TRBD2 (6 bases each). The germline V gene has CDR1 SGHNT and CDR2 YENEEA. Trimming pared 3 bases from V and 1 base from J, leaving 14 bases between. The CDR3 is 16 residues long. The CDR3 DNA reads as TGTGCCAGCAGCTTTGAGGGGGGCCGGGGCACAGATACGCAGTATTTT. This translates into CASSFEGGRGTDTQYF.

The rearrangement uses TRBV20-1 and TRBJ2-5, with 9 bases fitting TRBD2. Germline V gene lookup returns CDR1 DFQATT and CDR2 SNEGSKA (reference sequence). CDR3 length equals 14 residues. The junction had 10 bases not matched to a gene; V was cut back by 6 bases and J by 5 bases. CDR3 nucleotides: TGCAGTGCCGTTGGGACGGCGGGAGGGGAGACCCAGTACTTC. Its translation is CSAVGTAGGETQYF.

In its sample, this clonotype was seen a few times. The chain combines TRBV6-1 with TRBJ1-4; D is possibly TRBD1 (6 bases). Trimming removed 10 bases at V and 4 bases at J, with 22 bases between. Germline V gives CDR1 MNHNS, CDR2 SASEGT. This CDR3 has 16 amino acids. Written as DNA, the CDR3 is TGTGCCACTGGTCATGGTGTACAGGGAGATAATGAAAAACTGTTTTTT. Translation gives CATGHGVQGDNEKLFF.

This clonotype was picked up many times. V is TRBV12-3 or TRBV12-4 and J is TRBJ2-3; possibly TRBD1 or TRBD2 for D (5 bases each). The CDR3 is 17 residues long. V shed 7 bases and J shed 0 bases, with 20 bases lying between them. This chain's CDR3 is CASTKRGVALSTDTQYF. The CDR3, as DNA: TGTGCCAGCACCAAGAGGGGAGTAGCGTTAAGCACAGATACGCAGTATTTT.

About this clonotype: A much larger clone differs by one base, so this may be a read error. This chain uses TRBV15 with TRBJ1-1; the D is unclear. V lost 5 bases and J 1 base, leaving 2 bases between the germline ends. This CDR3 region has 11 residues. The germline V gene encodes CDR1 LNHNV and CDR2 YYDKDF (reference sequence). The CDR3 reads CATSGNTEAFF. Here the CDR3 DNA reads TGTGCCACCAGCGGGAACACTGAAGCTTTCTTT.

This clonotype was detected only a few times. This chain uses TRBV6-1 with TRBJ2-2; 13 bases fit TRBD2. Germline V gene data show CDR1 as MNHNS and CDR2 as SASEGT. This CDR3 is 15 amino acids long. After removal of 6 bases from V and 6 bases from J, the junction contained 4 bases not matched to a gene. The CDR3, as DNA: TGTGCCAGCAGAGGGACTAGCGGGATGGCCGGGGAGCTGTTTTTT. It encodes CASRGTSGMAGELFF.

This clonotype was counted only a few times. V is TRBV7-8 and J is TRBJ1-5, with D possibly matching TRBD1 (5 bases). The CDR3 consists of 13 residues. Trimming cost V 5 bases and J 7 bases, with 12 bases left between them. The germline V gene has CDR1 SGHVS and CDR2 FQNEAQ. The CDR3 here is CASSPGNRQPQHF. In nucleotides, the CDR3 is TGTGCCAGCAGCCCAGGGAATCGGCAGCCCCAGCATTTT.

This clonotype was seen more than once but under ten times. The chain carries TRBV29-1 and TRBJ2-3; possible D gene TRBD2, 6 bases. Trimming shortened V by 6 bases and J by 10 bases, and 32 bases separated the two germline ends. Germline V gene lookup returns CDR1 SQVTM and CDR2 ANQGSEA. The CDR3 is made up of 17 amino acids. CDR3 nucleotides: TGCAGCGTGACCGGGGGTTGGGCGGCAGGGTCGGGTTTTCCGCAGTATTTT. It specifies CSVTGGWAAGSGFPQYF.

This clonotype turned up a few times. A much bigger clone sits one base away, suggesting this may be a read error. This chain uses TRBV2 with TRBJ2-2; a possible D gene is TRBD2 (6 bases). This CDR3 has 15 residues. The V gene's germline CDR1 is SNHLY and CDR2 FYNNEI. V gave up 8 bases and J gave up 5 bases, with 18 bases separating them. In DNA, the CDR3 is TGTGCCAGCCGGCCGAGCCTAGCGCCGACCGGGGAGCTGTTTTTT. It encodes CASRPSLAPTGELFF.

The V call is TRBV29-1, the J call TRBJ2-3; D might be TRBD2 (5 bases). This CDR3 has 12 amino acids. V lost 4 bases and J 5 bases, leaving 10 bases between the germline ends. Germline V gene sequence: CDR1 SQVTM, CDR2 ANQGSEA. The CDR3: CSVGGSRDTQYF. The DNA of the CDR3 is TGCAGCGTTGGAGGGAGTAGAGATACGCAGTATTTT.

This clonotype was picked up many times. This sequence joins TRBV2 and TRBJ2-1, with D possibly called TRBD1 or TRBD2 (5 bases each). Germline loops: CDR1 SNHLY, CDR2 FYNNEI. There are 14 residues in the CDR3. Trimming took off 1 base at V and 4 bases at J, with 8 bases between the two ends. This CDR3 is CASSEDWGYNEQFF. The CDR3 DNA sequence: TGTGCCAGCAGTGAAGACTGGGGGTACAATGAGCAGTTCTTC. Full variable domain (remainder filled in from reference TRBV2 and TRBJ2-1): EPEVTQTPSHQVTQMGQEVILRCVPISNHLYFYWYRQILGQKVEFLVSFYNNEISEKSEIFDDQFSVERPDGSNFTLKIRSTKLEDSAMYFCASSEDWGYNEQFFGPGTRLTVL.

This clonotype has just a few counts. The chain uses TRBV2 and TRBJ2-5, with 8 positions matching TRBD1. CDR3 length: 14 residues. After removal of 6 bases from V and 4 bases from J, the junction contained 7 bases not matched to a gene. In germline, CDR1 is SNHLY, CDR2 FYNNEI. Written as DNA, the CDR3 is TGTGCCAGCAGCCGTACAGGGGGAAGAGAGACCCAGTACTTC. Its protein product is CASSRTGGRETQYF.

This clonotype was detected many times. This CDR3 is CASRTKGLLTQHF. As DNA, the CDR3 is TGTGCCAGCAGGACCAAGGGGCTGCTGACCCAGCATTTT. This chain joins TRBV12-3 or TRBV12-4 and TRBJ1-5; TRBD1 is a possible D gene (5 bases). The CDR3 runs 13 residues. The V and J ends lost 6 bases and 11 bases respectively, with 17 bases between them.

CDR3 region: CASSEADRVEAFF. The CDR3 DNA reads as TGTGCCAGCAGTGAAGCGGACAGAGTTGAAGCTTTCTTT. The chain carries TRBV6-1 and TRBJ1-1, with D possibly TRBD1 on 6 matching bases. Germline V CDR1 and CDR2: MNHNS, SASEGT. Trimming removed 0 bases from V and 7 bases from J, with 9 bases in between. The CDR3 is 13 residues long.

There are many counts of this clonotype. The chain has TRBV24-1 and TRBJ2-1, with 10 bases aligning to TRBD1. V trimming: 3 bases; J trimming: 2 bases; junction bases outside the gene matches: 12. Germline V CDR1 and CDR2: KGHDR, SFDVKD. The CDR3 consists of 19 residues. The CDR3 is CATSDPPGTGVSTYNEQFF. CDR3 nucleotides: TGTGCCACCAGTGATCCCCCCGGGACAGGGGTTTCCACCTACAATGAGCAGTTCTTC.

The V and J genes are TRBV27 and TRBJ2-1; unclear D gene. Trimming pared 2 bases from V and 2 bases from J, leaving 7 bases between. The germline gives CDR1 MNHEY, CDR2 SMNVEV (reference sequence). The CDR3 is made up of 14 amino acids. The CDR3 loop reads CASSLGQTYNEQFF. The CDR3 coding sequence is TGTGCCAGCAGTTTAGGCCAAACCTACAATGAGCAGTTCTTC.

The sample holds many counts of this clonotype. The V and J genes are TRBV29-1 and TRBJ2-3; 7 positions match TRBD2. CDR1 is SQVTM, CDR2 ANQGSEA, per germline. The CDR3 runs to 16 residues. V was pared by 4 bases and J by 3 bases, with 13 bases of the junction left unmatched. The CDR3 DNA reads TGCAGCGTTGTGGGGCGGGCGGGAGTGCCGACAGATACGCAGTATTTT. It translates to CSVVGRAGVPTDTQYF.

With respect to this clonotype: A much larger clone differs by one base, so this may be a read error. The chain couples TRBV3-1 to TRBJ2-1; 7 nucleotides match TRBD2. The V gene's germline CDR1 is LGHDT and CDR2 YNNKEL (reference sequence). The CDR3 sequence is 16 residues long. DNA of the CDR3: TGTGCCAGCAGTCATAGCGGCGGGAGCTCCTACAATGAGCGGTTCTTC. Protein: CASSHSGGSSYNERFF.

This clonotype was counted between two and nine times. The chain recombines TRBV6-1 with TRBJ2-1, with 7 positions matching TRBD2. Germline V gene lookup returns CDR1 MNHNS and CDR2 SASEGT. J was trimmed by 5 bases and V by 3 bases; bases with no gene match: 7. This CDR3 is built from 15 residues. In DNA, the CDR3 is TGTGCCAGCAGTGATAGGAGGGAGGGCCACAATGAGCAGTTCTTC. Protein product: CASSDRREGHNEQFF.